This entry lists 28 T cell receptor beta chains sequenced from one sample in a study of Ad26.COV2.S vaccination and SARS-CoV-2 variants. Described treatment: approximately 18 received Ad26.COV2.S at low or high dose, single or two shots; about five received placebo; per-sample allocation not given. Specimen acquisition occurred on day 63 following the initial vaccine or placebo injection. Profiled with immunoSEQ multiplex PCR; TCRdb holds only in-frame clones, not every one. The sample includes around 340,000 clones, more than 85% seen only once; the top ten take just under 5%. The source material was peripheral blood, sampled in a trial of Ad26.COV2.S vaccine versus placebo. Receptors were obtained from a person aged 18-60 years who received the Ad26.COV2.S COVID-19 vaccine or a placebo.

The rearrangement links TRBV7-2 to TRBJ1-1; D is unresolved. CDR3 length equals 13 residues. V lost 5 bases, J lost 0 bases, and 7 bases lay in between. Germline V lookup: CDR1 SGHTA, CDR2 FQGNSA. The CDR3 DNA follows: TGTGCCAGCAGCCTTCAGATGAACACTGAAGCTTTCTTT. It is translated as CASSLQMNTEAFF.

This clone has more than one count but fewer than ten. V is TRBV10-3 and J is TRBJ2-5; 8 bases map to TRBD2. The CDR3 runs to 16 residues. Germline V gene lookup returns CDR1 ENHRY and CDR2 SYGVKD. The V gene end was trimmed by 2 bases and the J gene end by 2 bases; junction bases not matched to a gene: 7. DNA of the CDR3: TGTGCCATCAGTGAGATCGGGGGGGCGGGTCAAGAGACCCAGTACTTC. This encodes CAISEIGGAGQETQYF.

The rearrangement links TRBV24-1 to TRBJ1-2, with D uncertain. Germline V gives CDR1 KGHDR, CDR2 SFDVKD. The CDR3 has 11 amino acids. The V end was cut by 9 bases, the J end by 2 bases, with 6 bases between. The CDR3 is CATPKNYGYTF. CDR3 in DNA: TGTGCCACCCCCAAGAACTATGGCTACACCTTC.

The chain employs TRBV2 and TRBJ2-7; the match to TRBD1 covers 7 bases. This CDR3 contains 14 residues. With 3 bases clipped from V and 2 bases from J, the junction kept 4 bases outside the gene matches. Germline V gene sequence: CDR1 SNHLY, CDR2 FYNNEI. This CDR3 reads CASSDGTEAYEQYF. In DNA form, the CDR3 reads TGTGCCAGCAGTGACGGGACAGAGGCCTACGAGCAGTACTTC.

The chain employs TRBV19 and TRBJ1-2, with 8 bases matching TRBD1. With 9 bases clipped from V and 2 bases from J, the junction kept 5 bases outside the gene matches. The length of the CDR3 is 13 residues. Germline V lookup: CDR1 LNHDA, CDR2 SQIVND (reference sequence). Here the CDR3 DNA reads TGTGCCAGCGGGACAGGAGTCAACTATGGCTACACCTTC. This codes for CASGTGVNYGYTF.

This sequence joins TRBV23-1 and TRBJ2-2, with D tentatively TRBD1 or TRBD2 (7 bases each). TRBV23-1 is recorded as an ORF, its role being uncertain. V was shortened by 6 bases and J by 1 base, with 18 bases between the two germline ends. The CDR3 is made up of 17 amino acids. The CDR3 bases are TGCGCCAGCAGCTGGAGCGGGACAGCACGGAACACCGGGGAGCTGTTTTTT. It encodes CASSWSGTARNTGELFF.

CDR3 amino acids: CASSYKGTGARDTQYF. CDR3 coding DNA: TGTGCCAGTAGTTATAAGGGGACAGGGGCCAGGGATACGCAGTATTTT. The chain is built from TRBV19 and TRBJ2-3; 10 nucleotides agree with TRBD1. V shed 5 bases, J shed 6 bases, and the junction held 11 bases outside the gene matches. The CDR3 is 16 amino acids. The germline V gene encodes CDR1 LNHDA and CDR2 SQIVND (reference sequence).

This clone was observed a single time. The rearrangement links TRBV5-1 to TRBJ2-1; 12 positions agree with TRBD2. CDR1 is SGHRS, CDR2 YFSETQ, per germline. The CDR3 length is 14 residues. The ends lost 5 bases at V and 8 bases at J; junction bases unmatched: 5. CDR3 protein: CASRRTSGNDEQFF. CDR3 coding DNA: TGCGCCAGCAGGCGGACTAGCGGGAACGATGAGCAGTTCTTC.

The chain recombines TRBV19 with TRBJ1-6; no definite D call. Deletions cut 8 bases from V and 0 bases from J, with 8 bases between. Looked up from germline, CDR1 is LNHDA and CDR2 is SQIVND (reference sequence). This CDR3 comprises 14 residues. The CDR3 coding sequence is TGTGCCAGTGGCCTGAGCTCCTATAATTCACCCCTCCACTTT. It yields the protein CASGLSSYNSPLHF. Variable domain in full (rest from reference TRBV19 and TRBJ1-6): DGGITQSPKYLFRKEGQNVTLSCEQNLNHDAMYWYRQDPGQGLRLIYYSQIVNDFQKGDIAEGYSVSREKKESFPLTVTSAQKNPTAFYLCASGLSSYNSPLHFGNGTRLTVT.

The chain links TRBV27 to TRBJ2-7; D unclear. Per the germline V gene, CDR1 is MNHEY and CDR2 is SMNVEV (reference sequence). V gave up 2 bases and J gave up 3 bases, with 8 bases separating them. This CDR3 region has 13 residues. CDR3: CASSLGSYYEQYF. CDR3 nucleotides: TGTGCCAGCAGTTTAGGATCCTACTACGAGCAGTACTTC.

This chain connects TRBV7-9 to TRBJ2-5; no clear D gene. The CDR3 length is 13 residues. Trimming took off 4 bases at V and 2 bases at J, with 8 bases between the two ends. The germline V gene has CDR1 SEHNR and CDR2 FQNEAQ (reference sequence). CDR3 residues: CASSSTRQETQYF. CDR3 sequence (DNA): TGTGCCAGCAGCTCTACGAGACAAGAGACCCAGTACTTC. The full variable domain, its missing parts supplied by reference TRBV7-9 and TRBJ2-5, is DTGVSQNPRHKITKRGQNVTFRCDPISEHNRLYWYRQTLGQGPEFLTYFQNEAQLEKSRLLSDRFSAERPKGSFSTLEIQRTEQGDSAMYLCASSSTRQETQYFGPGTRLLVL.

The chain is built from TRBV30 and TRBJ2-7, with D perhaps being TRBD1 or TRBD2 (6 bases each). V was clipped by 4 bases and J by 5 bases, with 12 bases between them. CDR1 is GTSNPN, CDR2 SVGIG, per germline (reference sequence). The CDR3 totals 12 residues. CDR3 sequence reads: CAWNLGGDEQYF. CDR3 coding DNA: TGTGCCTGGAATCTCGGGGGCGACGAGCAGTACTTC. The whole variable domain, remainder taken from reference TRBV30 and TRBJ2-7, is SQTIHQWPATLVQPVGSPLSLECTVEGTSNPNLYWYRQAAGRGLQLLFYSVGIGQISSEVPQNLSASRPQDRQFILSSKKLLLSDSGFYLCAWNLGGDEQYFGPGTRLTVT.

The chain joins TRBV11-2 to TRBJ2-5, with D tentatively TRBD2 (5 bases). Per germline, CDR1 SGHAT and CDR2 FQNNGV. The CDR3 has 14 amino acids. The V end lost 1 base, the J end lost 2 bases, and 8 bases lay between the germline ends. In DNA form, the CDR3 reads TGTGCCAGCAGCTTAGGACTAATACAAGAGACCCAGTACTTC. Its protein is CASSLGLIQETQYF.

This chain joins TRBV11-2 and TRBJ2-5; perhaps D is TRBD1 or TRBD2 (5 bases each). The germline V gene has CDR1 SGHAT and CDR2 FQNNGV. The length of the CDR3 is 12 residues. With 3 bases removed from V and 5 bases from J, the gap between germline ends came to 7 bases. CDR3 residues: CASSFWGETQYF. CDR3 nucleotide sequence: TGTGCCAGCAGCTTCTGGGGGGAGACCCAGTACTTC.

This clone occurred once. This sequence joins TRBV9 and TRBJ1-4; 7 bases are a match to TRBD1. Germline lookup yields CDR1 SGDLS and CDR2 YYNGEE. With V trimmed by 4 bases and J by 5 bases, 11 bases remained unmatched. The CDR3 runs to 16 residues. The CDR3 bases are TGTGCCAGCAGCCCCCAGGGGGGGAGTGGAAATGAAAAACTGTTTTTT. Translation gives CASSPQGGSGNEKLFF.

V is TRBV28 and J is TRBJ1-1, with D uncertain. The V end lost 6 bases, the J end lost 0 bases, and 5 bases lay between the germline ends. The CDR3 spans 12 residues. CDR1 is MDHEN and CDR2 is SYDVKM in the germline V gene. The CDR3 loop is CASRVLNTEAFF. The CDR3 DNA reads TGTGCCAGCAGGGTCCTGAACACTGAAGCTTTCTTT.

This clone appeared once. This sequence joins TRBV6-5 and TRBJ1-2; TRBD1 agrees at 10 bases. Germline-derived CDR1 and CDR2 are MNHEY and SVGAGI. The CDR3 extends over 14 amino acids. V trimming: 4 bases; J trimming: 3 bases; junction bases outside the gene matches: 2. CDR3 nucleotides: TGTGCCAGCAGTTCGACAGGGGGCGACTATGGCTACACCTTC. It codes for CASSSTGGDYGYTF.

This clone was observed a single time. V gene TRBV12-3 or TRBV12-4 combines with J gene TRBJ2-7; D is unresolved. The CDR3 runs 12 residues. The germline V and J ends were trimmed by 0 bases and 5 bases, with 5 bases remaining between them. DNA of the CDR3: TGTGCCAGCAGTTTAGCGCCTAACGAGCAGTACTTC. Protein: CASSLAPNEQYF.

In this sample, this clone turned up many times. This sample also contains other DNA sequences that code for the same CDR3. The rearrangement joins TRBV27 to TRBJ1-5; D uncertain. V lost 3 bases to trimming and J lost 3 bases, with 3 bases between them. The CDR3 length is 12 residues. CDR1 and CDR2 (germline): MNHEY, SMNVEV (reference sequence). The CDR3 DNA follows: TGTGCCAGCAGTTTTCACAATCAGCCCCAGCATTTT. This gives the protein CASSFHNQPQHF.

Here the CDR3 reads CASSYSIYRGGENQPQHF. The CDR3, as DNA: TGTGCCAGCAGTTACTCGATATATCGGGGTGGCGAAAATCAGCCCCAGCATTTT. V usage is TRBV6-2 or TRBV6-3 and J usage is TRBJ1-5; D ambiguous. Trimming shortened V by 0 bases and J by 4 bases, and 19 bases separated the two germline ends. Germline V gene sequence: CDR1 MNHEY, CDR2 SVGEGT. The CDR3 runs 18 residues.

This clone was found once. The same CDR3 also results from other DNA sequences found in this sample. The chain has TRBV2 and TRBJ2-2, with 9 bases matching TRBD2. This CDR3 is built from 15 residues. V gave up 2 bases and J gave up 4 bases; unmatched junction bases: 2. Germline V lookup: CDR1 SNHLY, CDR2 FYNNEI. The DNA of the CDR3 is TGTGCCAGCAGTGAATTGCGGGGGGGCACCGGGGAGCTGTTTTTT. Translating it yields CASSELRGGTGELFF.

The chain combines TRBV24-1 with TRBJ2-3; D unclear. The germline gives CDR1 KGHDR, CDR2 SFDVKD. The V end was cut by 4 bases, the J end by 4 bases, with 5 bases between. This CDR3 region has 12 residues. CDR3 protein: CATSEGPDTQYF. The CDR3 nucleotides are TGTGCCACCAGTGAAGGGCCAGATACGCAGTATTTT.

The chain joins TRBV6-5 to TRBJ2-1; 9 bases line up with TRBD2. The germline CDR1 and CDR2 sequences are MNHEY and SVGAGI. The CDR3 extends over 14 amino acids. V gave up 6 bases and J gave up 4 bases; unmatched junction bases: 4. The CDR3: CASRTTSGYNEQFF. For the CDR3, the DNA is TGTGCCAGCAGAACAACTAGCGGGTACAATGAGCAGTTCTTC.

This sequence joins TRBV19 and TRBJ1-2, with D perhaps matching TRBD1 (5 bases). The CDR3 length is 15 residues. Germline lookup yields CDR1 LNHDA and CDR2 SQIVND (reference sequence). Trimming pared 5 bases from V and 3 bases from J, leaving 16 bases between. CDR3 in DNA: TGTGCCAGTAGTGGGGGAACCTACGGATACTATGGCTACACCTTC. It yields the protein CASSGGTYGYYGYTF.

This clone was picked up a small number of times. The chain links TRBV9 to TRBJ1-3; TRBD1 agrees at 9 bases. In germline, CDR1 is SGDLS, CDR2 YYNGEE. With 3 bases clipped from V and 4 bases from J, the junction kept 8 bases outside the gene matches. The CDR3 has 16 amino acids. CDR3 residues: CASSAPGQGVGNTIYF. CDR3 coding DNA: TGTGCCAGCAGCGCCCCGGGACAGGGCGTCGGAAACACCATATATTTT.

The chain carries TRBV7-9 and TRBJ1-2; 9 bases line up with TRBD1. The CDR3 runs 15 residues. Germline assignment: CDR1 SEHNR and CDR2 FQNEAQ (reference sequence). Losses at the gene ends were 5 bases for V and 1 base for J; bases not matched to a gene: 5. CDR3 sequence reads: CASSNGDRDNYGYTF. DNA for the CDR3: TGTGCCAGCAGCAACGGGGACAGGGATAACTATGGCTACACCTTC.

V usage is TRBV12-3 or TRBV12-4 and J usage is TRBJ2-1; D is ambiguous. The V and J ends lost 5 bases and 3 bases respectively, with 8 bases between them. The CDR3 consists of 13 residues. CDR3 amino acids: CASSHRIYNEQFF. The CDR3 DNA is TGTGCCAGCAGTCACCGGATCTACAATGAGCAGTTCTTC.

The gene calls are TRBV7-8 and TRBJ1-6, with D possibly being TRBD1 (5 bases). Trimming removed 5 bases at V and 14 bases at J, with 16 bases between. The CDR3 extends over 13 amino acids. The germline V gene has CDR1 SGHVS and CDR2 FQNEAQ. CDR3 DNA: TGTGCCAGCAGCCGTCTGGGTCGGGGCACCCTCCACTTT. The encoded protein is CASSRLGRGTLHF.